This T cell receptor (beta chain) comes out of a study of chemoradiotherapy in HPV16-positive cancers (dated 2022 in TCRdb). About the full investigation: Candidate HPV-specific T-cell clones and common TCR motifs were defined by functional T-cell assays performed on cells from two HPV16-positive patients. The study asked whether T-cell immunity against the HPV oncoproteins E6 and E7 changes during chemoradiotherapy and whether it affects survival. The candidate HPV-specific TCRs and motifs were then tracked in TCR repertoires from 80 to 95 patients with HPV-related cancers.

To prepare the library, the immunoSEQ multiplex PCR assay was applied. The table comes from immuneACCESS by way of TCRdb, which keeps in-frame sequences with V and J called. Part of the clones is missing from these tables; in studies checked, under half for an unresolved V gene and the rest for unknown reasons. This sample lists 2,000 to 3,000 clones; roughly 85% were detected once. The ten largest clones represent roughly 7.4% of the sample. A note on this clone: Its target antigen remains unknown. There are no base qualities to consult, and no much larger clone falls within one base.

Based on the germline V gene, the CDR1 and CDR2 sequences are MDHEN and SYDVKM. Trimming takes 6 bases off V and 4 bases off J; junction bases not matched to a gene: 8. Taken from cysteine to phenylalanine, the CDR3 has 15 residues. The retained sequence is limited to the CDR3, 45 bases, with the frame set at the first base. Paper-wide results and their limitations: In HPV16-positive patients, expansion of HPV-responsive T cells during chemoradiotherapy was found to be associated with improved recurrence-free survival. The functional definition of HPV-specific T cells came from only a couple of HPV16-positive patients, and the survival association was reported for HPV16-positive patients. Expansion of candidate HPV-specific clones and E7-related TCR motifs was observed in the tumor microenvironment during treatment, whereas no such expansion was observed for non-HPV-specific T cells.

Repertoires were sampled repeatedly over the course of chemoradiotherapy so that clonal expansion in the tumor microenvironment could be followed. This material consisted of tumor tissue, taken from a patient who underwent chemoradiotherapy. The chain is encoded by TRBV28 joined to TRBJ2-3, and TRBD1 aligns with 9 junction nucleotides. This TCR came from a human donor with HPV-associated anogenital cancer. The CDR3 reads as follows: CASRGGQGSPDTQYF. The sequence in DNA is TGTGCCAGCAGGGGAGGACAGGGGAGCCCAGATACGCAGTATTTT.